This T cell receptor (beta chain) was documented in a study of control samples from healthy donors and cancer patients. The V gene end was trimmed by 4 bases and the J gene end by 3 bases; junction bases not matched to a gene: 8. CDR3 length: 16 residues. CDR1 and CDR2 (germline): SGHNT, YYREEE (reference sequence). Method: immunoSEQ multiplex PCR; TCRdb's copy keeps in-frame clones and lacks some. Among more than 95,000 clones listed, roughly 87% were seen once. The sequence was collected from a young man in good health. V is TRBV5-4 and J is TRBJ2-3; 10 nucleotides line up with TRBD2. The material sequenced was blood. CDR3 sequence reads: CASSKSSGRDTDTQYF. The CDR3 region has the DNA TGTGCCAGCAGCAAATCTAGCGGGAGAGATACAGATACGCAGTATTTT.